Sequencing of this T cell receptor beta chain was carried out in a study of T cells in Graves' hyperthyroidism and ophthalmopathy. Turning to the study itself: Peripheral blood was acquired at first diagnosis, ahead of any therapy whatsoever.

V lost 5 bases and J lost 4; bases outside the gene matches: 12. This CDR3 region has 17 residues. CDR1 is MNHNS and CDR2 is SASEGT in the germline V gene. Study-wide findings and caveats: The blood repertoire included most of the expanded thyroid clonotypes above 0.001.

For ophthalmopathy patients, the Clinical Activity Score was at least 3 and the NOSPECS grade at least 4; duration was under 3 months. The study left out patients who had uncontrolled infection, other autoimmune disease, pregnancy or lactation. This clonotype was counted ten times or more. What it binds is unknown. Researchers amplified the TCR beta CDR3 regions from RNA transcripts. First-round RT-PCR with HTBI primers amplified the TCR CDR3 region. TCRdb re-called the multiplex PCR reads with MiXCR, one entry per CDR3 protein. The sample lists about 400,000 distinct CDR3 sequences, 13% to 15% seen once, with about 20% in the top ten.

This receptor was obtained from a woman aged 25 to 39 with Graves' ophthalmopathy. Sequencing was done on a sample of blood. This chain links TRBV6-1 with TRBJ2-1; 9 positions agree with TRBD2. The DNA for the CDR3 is TGTGCCAGCAGTCGGGAAGGGGCTAGCGGGGTTTACAATGAGCAGTTCTTC. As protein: CASSREGASGVYNEQFF.